Below are 25 T cell receptor beta chains sequenced from a single sample in a study of cytomegalovirus exposure and HLA in healthy donors. The study ran its PCR with 60 Vbeta and 13 Jbeta primers. Assay used: immunoSEQ multiplex PCR; TCRdb lists only in-frame clones, some missing. The sample carries over 90,000 clones, around 78% recorded once. The sample was PBMCs. Receptor source: a man aged 35-49 years in good health and CMV-seronegative.

Only one count was recorded for this clone. V is TRBV19 and J is TRBJ1-2; 7 positions agree with TRBD1. The CDR3 contains 16 residues. V was clipped by 3 bases and J by 4 bases; unmatched bases: 11. Germline V CDR1 and CDR2: LNHDA, SQIVND (reference sequence). CDR3 residues: CASSIAGDRATYGYTF. The CDR3 DNA follows: TGTGCCAGTAGTATTGCGGGTGACAGGGCAACCTATGGCTACACCTTC.

This chain joins TRBV27 and TRBJ2-1; the D gene is possibly TRBD2 (5 bases). CDR1 is MNHEY and CDR2 is SMNVEV in the germline V gene (reference sequence). V was clipped by 3 bases and J by 9 bases, with 12 bases between them. The CDR3 spans 13 residues. This CDR3 reads CASSLERPGEQFF. DNA for the CDR3: TGTGCCAGCAGTTTGGAGCGGCCCGGTGAGCAGTTCTTC.

The rearrangement uses TRBV27 and TRBJ2-7, with TRBD1 matching 9 bases. The germline V gene encodes CDR1 MNHEY and CDR2 SMNVEV (reference sequence). The CDR3 is 13 amino acids. Unmatched junction bases numbered 3, after V lost 4 bases and J lost 5 bases. CDR3 loop: CASSSDRGHEQYF. As DNA, the CDR3 is TGTGCCAGCAGTTCGGACAGGGGTCACGAGCAGTACTTC.

The chain links TRBV5-1 to TRBJ1-1; no clear D. The V gene's germline CDR1 is SGHRS and CDR2 YFSETQ. Trimming shortened V by 3 bases and J by 2 bases, and 5 bases separated the two germline ends. The CDR3 consists of 12 residues. The DNA of the CDR3 is TGCGCCAGCAGCTCTAGTAACACTGAAGCTTTCTTT. It translates to CASSSSNTEAFF.

This chain links TRBV30 with TRBJ1-4, with a tentative D call TRBD1 (5 bases). V lost 0 bases and J lost 4, with 15 bases in between. CDR3 size: 16 residues. Germline loops: CDR1 GTSNPN, CDR2 SVGIG (reference sequence). DNA for the CDR3: TGTGCCTGGAGTGTACCGGGCCAGGGATATAATGAAAAACTGTTTTTT. Protein: CAWSVPGQGYNEKLFF.

The chain combines TRBV27 with TRBJ2-3, with TRBD1 as a possible D gene (6 bases). The CDR3 has 15 residues. Germline V CDR1 and CDR2: MNHEY, SMNVEV (reference sequence). V dropped 3 bases and J dropped 2 bases, with 12 bases sitting between them. In nucleotides, the CDR3 is TGTGCCAGCAGTTTGATCAGGGGTTCCACAGATACGCAGTATTTT. Amino acids: CASSLIRGSTDTQYF.

This clone was seen only a few times. V usage is TRBV5-1 and J usage is TRBJ1-1; D might be TRBD1 (5 bases). The germline gives CDR1 SGHRS, CDR2 YFSETQ. This CDR3 has 16 amino acids. V lost 0 bases and J lost 7, with 19 bases in between. The CDR3 loop reads CASSLEGRRGVDEAFF. Here the CDR3 DNA reads TGCGCCAGCAGCTTGGAGGGGCGTCGCGGAGTAGATGAAGCTTTCTTT.

V gene TRBV7-8 combines with J gene TRBJ1-5; possible D gene TRBD1, 6 bases. Germline assignment: CDR1 SGHVS and CDR2 FQNEAQ. Trimming took off 4 bases at V and 0 bases at J, with 13 bases between the two ends. This CDR3 is 16 amino acids long. CDR3 protein: CASSSPDRYSNQPQHF. The CDR3 coding sequence is TGTGCCAGCAGCTCGCCTGACAGGTATAGCAATCAGCCCCAGCATTTT.

The rearrangement joins TRBV5-6 to TRBJ2-5, with a tentative D call TRBD2 (6 bases). From germline, CDR1 is SGHDT and CDR2 YYEEEE. The CDR3 is 15 amino acids. Between the trimmed V and J ends, which lost 3 bases and 1 base, there was a span of 13 bases. The CDR3 protein is CASSSLRDTQETQYF. CDR3 nucleotides: TGTGCCAGCAGCTCTCTGCGGGATACCCAAGAGACCCAGTACTTC.

The chain uses TRBV5-4 and TRBJ2-7; TRBD1 might be the D (6 bases). This CDR3 is 15 amino acids long. V lost 0 bases and J 0 bases, leaving 10 bases between the germline ends. CDR1 is SGHNT and CDR2 is YYREEE in the germline V gene (reference sequence). DNA for the CDR3: TGTGCCAGCAGCTTGGGGACAGCCTTCTCCTACGAGCAGTACTTC. Translated, it gives CASSLGTAFSYEQYF.

The CDR3 DNA reads TGTGCCAGTAGGGTTGGGGGGGCCGGGGAGCTGTTTTTT. Amino acid sequence: CASRVGGAGELFF. The V and J genes are TRBV19 and TRBJ2-2; the match to TRBD2 covers 7 bases. The CDR3 totals 13 residues. CDR1 and CDR2 (germline): LNHDA, SQIVND (reference sequence). J gave up 6 bases and V 6 bases, and 4 bases lay outside the gene matches.

This clone is a singleton in its sample. The V call is TRBV7-8, the J call TRBJ1-1; 7 bases match TRBD1. The length of the CDR3 is 17 residues. Germline-derived CDR1 and CDR2 are SGHVS and FQNEAQ. V trimming: 1 base; J trimming: 2 bases; junction bases outside the gene matches: 10. The CDR3 reads CASSLVTGPSSNTEAFF. Written as DNA, the CDR3 is TGTGCCAGCAGCTTAGTGACAGGGCCTAGTTCTAACACTGAAGCTTTCTTT.

The chain couples TRBV5-4 to TRBJ2-5; possibly TRBD2 for D (5 bases). Per germline, CDR1 SGHNT and CDR2 YYREEE (reference sequence). Trimming cost V 2 bases and J 2 bases, with 10 bases left between them. This CDR3 spans 14 amino acids. The CDR3 region is CASSFRRGQETQYF. The CDR3 nucleotides are TGTGCCAGCAGCTTTAGACGGGGACAAGAGACCCAGTACTTC.

This clone occurred once. CDR3 in amino acids: CASSVAPSGGSETQYF. Here the CDR3 DNA reads TGTGCCAGCAGCGTAGCCCCTAGCGGGGGTTCTGAGACCCAGTACTTC. V is TRBV9 and J is TRBJ2-5; 10 bases agree with TRBD2. Losses at the gene ends were 0 bases for V and 5 bases for J; bases not matched to a gene: 7. The CDR3 runs 16 residues. Germline loops: CDR1 SGDLS, CDR2 YYNGEE.

The rearrangement links TRBV2 to TRBJ2-3; 11 nucleotides agree with TRBD1. Per germline, CDR1 SNHLY and CDR2 FYNNEI. The CDR3 is made up of 14 amino acids. V was pared by 6 bases and J by 3 bases, with 2 bases of the junction left unmatched. The CDR3 is CASSGDRGTDTQYF. Written as DNA, the CDR3 is TGTGCCAGCAGCGGGGACAGGGGGACAGATACGCAGTATTTT.

This rearrangement joins TRBV19 to TRBJ1-5; 7 positions match TRBD1. Germline values: CDR1 LNHDA, CDR2 SQIVND (reference sequence). This CDR3 spans 14 amino acids. Trimming removed 3 bases from V and 4 bases from J; junction bases left unmatched: 3. The CDR3 sequence: CASSMRDRNQPQHF. Here the CDR3 DNA reads TGTGCCAGTAGTATGAGGGACAGAAATCAGCCCCAGCATTTT.

The V call is TRBV15, the J call TRBJ1-2; TRBD1 aligns across 7 bases. There are 15 residues in the CDR3. Losses at the gene ends were 1 base for V and 7 bases for J; bases not matched to a gene: 9. Germline loops: CDR1 LNHNV, CDR2 YYDKDF (reference sequence). As DNA, the CDR3 is TGTGCCACCAGCAGAGTCCGACAGGGCGCGGGTGGCTACACCTTC. Amino acids: CATSRVRQGAGGYTF.

J is TRBJ1-2 and V is TRBV6-6, with D tentatively TRBD1 (6 bases). Trimming removed 6 bases at V and 6 bases at J, with 14 bases between. The germline CDR1 and CDR2 sequences are MNHNY and SVGAGI (reference sequence). The CDR3 totals 13 residues. The CDR3, as DNA: TGTGCCAGCAGCCCCCCGCAGGGGAATGGCTACACCTTC. This codes for CASSPPQGNGYTF.

The chain joins TRBV5-4 to TRBJ1-5; tentative D call: TRBD1 (5 bases). The CDR3 has 14 residues. The germline CDR1 and CDR2 sequences are SGHNT and YYREEE (reference sequence). The germline V and J ends were trimmed by 5 bases and 6 bases, with 15 bases remaining between them. CDR3 sequence (DNA): TGTGCCAGCAGGGCAGGTGGGGCTGTTCAGCCCCAGCATTTT. It yields the protein CASRAGGAVQPQHF. The variable domain in full, with the rest retrieved from reference TRBV5-4 and TRBJ1-5, is ETGVTQSPTHLIKTRGQQVTLRCSSQSGHNTVSWYQQALGQGPQFIFQYYREEENGRGNFPPRFSGLQFPNYSSELNVNALELDDSALYLCASRAGGAVQPQHFGDGTRLSIL.

The V gene is TRBV19, the J gene TRBJ2-2, with D tentatively TRBD2 (7 bases). V gave up 4 bases and J gave up 1 base, with 13 bases separating them. Germline CDR1 is LNHDA and CDR2 is SQIVND (reference sequence). The CDR3 spans 16 residues. Here the CDR3 reads CASSTRGTKNTGELFF. The DNA of the CDR3 is TGTGCCAGTAGTACGCGGGGGACAAAGAACACCGGGGAGCTGTTTTTT.

The rearrangement links TRBV7-4 to TRBJ1-5; 7 bases are a match to TRBD1. Germline CDR1 reads SGHVT; CDR2 reads SQSDAQ. CDR3 length equals 12 residues. The CDR3 DNA follows: TGTACCCGAAAGGGGGCGAATCAGCCCCAGCATTTT. It translates to CTRKGANQPQHF. The whole variable domain, remainder taken from reference TRBV7-4 and TRBJ1-5, is GAGVSQSPRYKVAKRGRDVALRCDSISGHVTLYWYRQTLGQGSEVLTYSQSDAQRDKSGRPSGRFSAERPERSVSTLKIQRTEQGDSAVYLCTRKGANQPQHFGDGTRLSIL.

The genes are TRBV5-6 and TRBJ2-7; 7 nucleotides align to TRBD2. This CDR3 has 15 amino acids. CDR1 and CDR2 (germline): SGHDT, YYEEEE. After removal of 6 bases from V and 6 bases from J, the junction contained 15 bases not matched to a gene. CDR3 in amino acids: CASNLTPGLGREQYF. Here the CDR3 DNA reads TGTGCCAGCAACCTCACTCCAGGACTAGGACGCGAGCAGTACTTC.

This clone was counted between two and nine times. V and J are TRBV4-1 and TRBJ1-1, with D perhaps TRBD1 (6 bases). Trimming removed 1 base from V and 0 bases from J, with 9 bases in between. Per germline, CDR1 MGHRA and CDR2 YSYEKL. The CDR3 is 15 residues long. The CDR3 DNA sequence: TGCGCCAGCAGCCAAGTGACAGGCATGAACACTGAAGCTTTCTTT. Amino acids: CASSQVTGMNTEAFF.

The chain has TRBV19 and TRBJ2-1, with a tentative D call TRBD1 (6 bases). The CDR3 extends over 13 amino acids. V was pared by 5 bases and J by 9 bases, with 14 bases between. Germline V gene data show CDR1 as LNHDA and CDR2 as SQIVND (reference sequence). CDR3 amino acids: CASSSTGWGEQFF. The CDR3 DNA follows: TGTGCCAGTAGTTCGACAGGCTGGGGTGAGCAGTTCTTC.

The V and J genes are TRBV11-2 and TRBJ2-5; the match to TRBD1 covers 7 bases. The end of the DNA fits TRBJ2-7 better, so the J call may be wrong. Germline CDR1 reads SGHAT; CDR2 reads FQNNGV. CDR3 length equals 15 residues. The CDR3 DNA sequence: TGTGCCAGCAGCCCACTAGACAGGGTTAATCACGAGCAGTACTTC. It yields the protein CASSPLDRVNHEQYF.